This T cell receptor beta chain is drawn from a study of cytomegalovirus exposure and HLA in healthy donors. Study-wide findings and caveats: HLA alleles showed associations with some 17,000 TCR beta sequences in a later analysis, at a 0.05 false discovery rate.

This PCR relied on a set of 60 Vbeta primers and 13 Jbeta primers. Assay used: immunoSEQ multiplex PCR; TCRdb lists only in-frame clones, some missing. The sample yields tens of thousands of clones, 81% seen once. This clone was picked up a small number of times. The target antigen is unknown. The sequencing sample was made of PBMCs. This TCR derives from a man aged 50 to 60 in good health and CMV-seronegative.

CDR3 residues: CASAKGGMGFGNTIYF. DNA of the CDR3: TGTGCCAGCGCGAAAGGAGGTATGGGCTTCGGAAACACCATATATTTT. The rearrangement links TRBV28 to TRBJ1-3; no firm D call. The CDR3 is made up of 16 amino acids. CDR1 is MDHEN and CDR2 is SYDVKM in the germline V gene. Trimming cost V 8 bases and J 4 bases, with 21 bases left between them. Using reference TRBV28 and TRBJ1-3 for the parts outside the CDR3, the full variable domain is DVKVTQSSRYLVKRTGEKVFLECVQDMDHENMFWYRQDPGLGLRLIYFSYDVKMKEKGDIPEGYSVSREKKERFSLILESASTNQTSMYLCASAKGGMGFGNTIYFGEGSWLTVV.